These 7 T cell receptor beta chains were sequenced from one sample in a study of OX40 agonist ivuxolimab in advanced cancers. Clones were sequenced by immunoSEQ multiplex PCR, and TCRdb holds only the in-frame ones, with some missing. The sample shows approximately 47,000 clones, roughly three quarters of them seen only once. Specimen: CD4+ or CD8+ T cells sorted from blood, collected in a trial of the OX40 agonist ivuxolimab. Receptors were obtained from an adult with an advanced solid tumor such as melanoma, head and neck, liver or kidney cancer.

The rearrangement joins TRBV19 to TRBJ2-2, with 7 positions matching TRBD1. The CDR3 length is 13 residues. Germline lookup yields CDR1 LNHDA and CDR2 SQIVND (reference sequence). The V and J ends lost 8 bases and 7 bases, in that order; junction bases with no gene match: 7. The CDR3 spells CASQGVALGELFF. The CDR3 DNA reads TGTGCCAGTCAGGGGGTGGCCCTCGGGGAGCTGTTTTTT.

The chain combines TRBV6-6 with TRBJ1-6; D gene uncertain. Per germline, CDR1 MNHNY and CDR2 SVGAGI (reference sequence). V was pared by 6 bases and J by 7 bases, with 7 bases between. The CDR3 consists of 12 residues. CDR3 DNA: TGTGCCAGCAGCCGACGGAATTCACCCCTCCACTTT. Protein product: CASSRRNSPLHF.

The J gene is TRBJ2-1, the V gene TRBV30; D call uncertain. The length of the CDR3 is 13 residues. Germline loops: CDR1 GTSNPN, CDR2 SVGIG (reference sequence). Trimming pared 0 bases from V and 6 bases from J, leaving 9 bases between. For the CDR3, the DNA is TGTGCCTGGAGTGTGACCCTACGCAATGAGCAGTTCTTC. Its protein is CAWSVTLRNEQFF.

This sequence joins TRBV14 and TRBJ1-1; a possible D gene is TRBD1 (6 bases). This CDR3 contains 15 residues. V shed 0 bases and J shed 7 bases, with 15 bases lying between them. Germline V gives CDR1 SGHDN, CDR2 FVKESK. CDR3 in DNA: TGTGCCAGCAGCCAAGATGGTGGGGGCTGGCGTGAAGCTTTCTTT. It translates to CASSQDGGGWREAFF.

The rearrangement uses TRBV10-1 and TRBJ2-1, with 10 bases matching TRBD1. The V gene end was trimmed by 3 bases and the J gene end by 1 base; junction bases not matched to a gene: 15. Germline V gives CDR1 WNHNN, CDR2 SYGVQD (reference sequence). The CDR3 has 20 residues. The CDR3 loop is CASSDPLDRGIGLSYNEQFF. The CDR3 bases are TGCGCCAGCAGTGACCCTCTGGACAGGGGGATTGGTCTGTCCTACAATGAGCAGTTCTTC.

This rearrangement joins TRBV14 to TRBJ1-1; D possibly corresponds to TRBD1 (6 bases). The CDR3 runs to 19 residues. Germline-derived CDR1 and CDR2 are SGHDN and FVKESK. V lost 4 bases, J lost 2 bases, and 26 bases lay in between. The CDR3 nucleotides read TGTGCCAGCAGCCCAGTTACCGCTTGGGGGGCAGGGGATAACACTGAAGCTTTCTTT. Protein: CASSPVTAWGAGDNTEAFF.

The chain recombines TRBV5-1 with TRBJ1-3, with a tentative D call TRBD1 (5 bases). V lost 0 bases and J 4 bases, leaving 11 bases between the germline ends. From germline, CDR1 is SGHRS and CDR2 YFSETQ. This CDR3 has 15 amino acids. The CDR3 coding sequence is TGCGCCAGCAGCTTGGTGGGGGACTCGGGAAACACCATATATTTT. Encoded protein: CASSLVGDSGNTIYF.